Described below is a single T cell receptor (beta chain) sequence and its context. As yet, its antigen is unknown. This specimen belongs to a study of PD-1 blockade in classical Hodgkin lymphoma. Broader study findings: Researchers reported that CD4+ TCR diversity, though not CD8+, rose significantly by C4D1. Those starting nivolumab under 1 year post-ASCT were excluded.

Here immunoSEQ multiplex PCR was the method, and the copy in TCRdb shows in-frame clones only, minus some. The sample records under 130,000 clones, roughly nine tenths being singletons. CDR3 length: 16 residues. The V end lost 7 bases, the J end lost 4 bases, and 23 bases lay between the germline ends. Germline CDR1 reads SGDLS; CDR2 reads YYNGEE. This sample's time point: cycle 4 day 1 (C4D1), after more than five weeks of nivolumab. Exposure to brentuximab vedotin varied, and each patient had relapsed following autologous stem cell transplantation. Classifying best responses yielded complete response, partial response or progressive disease.

The rearrangement links TRBV9 to TRBJ2-5, with D possibly being TRBD1 or TRBD2 (7 bases each). This clonotype was obtained from a human donor with classical Hodgkin lymphoma. Sample: peripheral blood mononuclear cells (PBMCs), taken before the fourth cycle of nivolumab. The DNA for the CDR3 is TGTGCCAGCTCCCAGGGGGGGGGTTCCTCCCGAGAGACCCAGTACTTC. Its translation: CASSQGGGSSRETQYF. Looking up the rest from reference TRBV9 and TRBJ2-5 gives the full variable domain: DSGVTQTPKHLITATGQRVTLRCSPRSGDLSVYWYQQSLDQGLQFLIQYYNGEERAKGNILERFSAQQFPDLHSELNLSSLELGDSALYFCASSQGGGSSRETQYFGPGTRLLVL.